This T cell receptor (beta chain) stems from a study of T-cell memory formation after mild COVID-19. Germline loops: CDR1 KGHSH, CDR2 LQKENI. The length of the CDR3 is 14 residues. Trimming shortened V by 3 bases and J by 0 bases, and 6 bases separated the two germline ends. MiXCR, applied by TCRdb to the 5' RACE reads, yields one record per CDR3 protein. The profile shows about 360,000 distinct CDR3 sequences, 10% to 15% of them singletons. The V gene is TRBV18, the J gene TRBJ1-3, with unresolved D. The sequenced material came from PBMCs or a T cell subset sorted from them (not recorded which). The source is a man aged 18 to 29 who had mild COVID-19 (a few samples of this study predate the infection). Cell type and time point are not known. The CDR3 reads CASSPSASGNTIYF. CDR3 in DNA: TGTGCCAGCTCACCTTCAGCCTCTGGAAACACCATATATTTT.